These 4 T cell receptor beta chains were sequenced from one sample in a study of blood T cells in healthy people across ages. Next came a second PCR, run for about 6 to 12 cycles, which used a sample-barcoded 5' primer along with a J-beta primer mix. TCRdb re-called the 5' RACE reads with MiXCR, one entry per CDR3 protein. The sample consists of approximately 800,000 distinct CDR3 sequences, 62% of them appearing once. The material sequenced was blood. The origin of the receptors is a man aged 30 to 39 in good health.

J is TRBJ2-1 and V is TRBV28, with 7 bases matching TRBD2. The junction had 10 bases not matched to a gene; V was cut back by 8 bases and J by 3 bases. This CDR3 comprises 15 residues. The germline gives CDR1 MDHEN, CDR2 SYDVKM. As DNA, the CDR3 is TGTGCCAGCGGAGATGCGGGGGTTGTCTACAATGAGCAGTTCTTC. Its translation: CASGDAGVVYNEQFF.

The chain is built from TRBV7-9 and TRBJ2-3, with D unclear. Looked up from germline, CDR1 is SEHNR and CDR2 is FQNEAQ (reference sequence). Trimming left V 4 bases short and J 6 bases short, with 8 bases between. This CDR3 has 12 residues. CDR3 amino acids: CASSWSLDTQYF. The CDR3 coding sequence is TGTGCCAGCAGCTGGTCGTTGGATACGCAGTATTTT.

The J gene is TRBJ2-7, the V gene TRBV27, with TRBD1 identical over 10 bases. Trimming at V came to 5 bases and at J to 6 bases, leaving 7 bases not matched to a gene. This CDR3 region has 14 residues. Germline values: CDR1 MNHEY, CDR2 SMNVEV (reference sequence). CDR3 DNA sequence: TGTGCCAGCAGTCAACCGGGACAGGGGCGCGAGCAGTACTTC. Translating gives CASSQPGQGREQYF.

This chain joins TRBV4-3 and TRBJ1-6; D perhaps matches TRBD1 (5 bases). The V end lost 4 bases, the J end lost 6 bases, and 16 bases lay between the germline ends. This CDR3 contains 16 residues. Germline V gives CDR1 LGHNA, CDR2 YSLEER. Written as DNA, the CDR3 is TGCGCCAGCAGCCTAGGGTCGGGGGAACCTAATTCACCCCTCCACTTT. This translates into CASSLGSGEPNSPLHF.